This T cell receptor beta chain is drawn from a study of beta chain features in type 1 diabetes. Study in general: Sorted cell examination encompassed over 90 million cells across all samples. Notes on the study in general: Type 1 diabetes patients showed fewer insertions and more deletions at VDJ junctions. Moderate but significant shortening of TCRB CDR3s was recorded in all four CD4+ subsets from Type 1 diabetes patients.

Stem cell-like memory, regulatory, central memory and naive CD4+ cells were sorted via CD45RO/CCR7/CD25/CD127/CD95/CD27. Expressed TCRB transcripts were sequenced because the isolated RNA had all been reverse transcribed beforehand. Roughly 3.7 million reads, on average, came from each naive, central memory and regulatory T cell sample. This table comes from immunoSEQ multiplex PCR, and its TCRdb copy is limited to in-frame clones, with some not included. The table includes about 270,000 clones, 14% detected once. Germline CDR1 is KGHSH and CDR2 is LQKENI. The CDR3 sequence is 17 residues long. V was pared by 0 bases and J by 5 bases, with 9 bases of the junction left unmatched. Concerning this clone itself: Its matching antigen is unknown.

The clonotype comes from a man in his thirties or forties with type 1 diabetes. The chain combines TRBV18 with TRBJ1-2; 10 bases line up with TRBD1. The sample consisted of naive CD4+ T cells from blood. The chain's CDR3 is CASSPPGQGTMGYGYTF. The CDR3 region has the DNA TGTGCCAGCTCACCACCGGGACAGGGGACGATGGGGTATGGCTACACCTTC. The variable domain in full, with the rest retrieved from reference TRBV18 and TRBJ1-2, is NAGVMQNPRHLVRRRGQEARLRCSPMKGHSHVYWYRQLPEEGLKFMVYLQKENIIDESGMPKERFSAEFPKEGPSILRIQQVVRGDSAAYFCASSPPGQGTMGYGYTFGSGTRLTVV.